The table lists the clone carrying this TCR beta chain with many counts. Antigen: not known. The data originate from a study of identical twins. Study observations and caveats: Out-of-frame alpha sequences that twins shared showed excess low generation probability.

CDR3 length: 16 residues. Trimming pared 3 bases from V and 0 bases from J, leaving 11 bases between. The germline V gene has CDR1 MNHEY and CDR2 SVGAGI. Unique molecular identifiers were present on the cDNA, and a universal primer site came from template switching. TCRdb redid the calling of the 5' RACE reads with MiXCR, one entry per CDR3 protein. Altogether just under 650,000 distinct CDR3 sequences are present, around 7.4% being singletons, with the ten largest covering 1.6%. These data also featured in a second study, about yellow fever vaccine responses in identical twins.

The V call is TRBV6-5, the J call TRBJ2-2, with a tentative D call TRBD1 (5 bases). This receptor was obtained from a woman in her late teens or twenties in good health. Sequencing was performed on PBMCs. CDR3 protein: CASSYATDANTGELFF. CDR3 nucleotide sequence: TGTGCCAGCAGTTATGCGACAGACGCGAACACCGGGGAGCTGTTTTTT.